This TCR beta chain was sequenced during a study of brain T cells in children with intractable seizures. Method: immunoSEQ multiplex PCR; TCRdb's copy keeps in-frame clones and lacks some. The sample contains about 340,000 clones, about 94% of which appear only once. Time point specified: blood from clinic visit 5 months post-surgery; TSC patient then seizure free. At least one anti-epileptic drug was given before surgery. This TCR was recovered from a boy under two years old with tuberous sclerosis and intractable seizures. The source was peripheral blood, collected approximately 5 months after surgery.

The CDR3 here is CASSDGTSGRAGQETQYF. As DNA, the CDR3 is TGTGCCAGCAGCGATGGGACTAGCGGGAGGGCCGGCCAAGAGACCCAGTACTTC. The genes are TRBV9 and TRBJ2-5, with TRBD2 identical over 16 bases. The V gene's germline CDR1 is SGDLS and CDR2 YYNGEE. Trimming at V came to 3 bases and at J to 1 base, leaving 6 bases not matched to a gene. The CDR3 length is 18 residues.